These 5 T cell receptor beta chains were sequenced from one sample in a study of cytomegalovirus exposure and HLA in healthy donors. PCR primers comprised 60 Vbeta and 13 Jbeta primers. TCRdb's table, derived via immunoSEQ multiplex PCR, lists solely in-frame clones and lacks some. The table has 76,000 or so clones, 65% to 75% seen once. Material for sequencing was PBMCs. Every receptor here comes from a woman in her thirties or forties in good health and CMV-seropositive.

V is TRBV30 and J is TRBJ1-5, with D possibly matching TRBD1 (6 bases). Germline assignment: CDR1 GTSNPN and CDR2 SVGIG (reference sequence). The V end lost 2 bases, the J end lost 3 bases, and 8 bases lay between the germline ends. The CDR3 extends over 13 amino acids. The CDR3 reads CAWSQGNNQPQHF. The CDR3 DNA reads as TGTGCCTGGAGTCAGGGGAACAATCAGCCCCAGCATTTT.

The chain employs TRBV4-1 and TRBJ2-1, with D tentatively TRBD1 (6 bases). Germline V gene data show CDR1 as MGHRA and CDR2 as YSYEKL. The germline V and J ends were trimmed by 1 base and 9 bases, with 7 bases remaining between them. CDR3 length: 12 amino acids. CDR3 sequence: CASSQVRGEQFF. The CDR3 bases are TGCGCCAGCAGCCAAGTCAGGGGTGAGCAGTTCTTC.

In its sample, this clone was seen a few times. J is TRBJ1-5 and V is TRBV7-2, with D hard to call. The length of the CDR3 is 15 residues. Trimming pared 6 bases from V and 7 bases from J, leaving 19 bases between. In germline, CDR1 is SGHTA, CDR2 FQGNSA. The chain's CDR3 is CASRNQPGTGQPQHF. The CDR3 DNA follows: TGTGCCAGCAGAAACCAACCGGGAACGGGACAGCCCCAGCATTTT.

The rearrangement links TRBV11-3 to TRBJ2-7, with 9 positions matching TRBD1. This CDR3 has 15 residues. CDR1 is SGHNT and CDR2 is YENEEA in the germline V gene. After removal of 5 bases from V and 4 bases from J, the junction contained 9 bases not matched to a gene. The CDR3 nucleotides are TGTGCCAGCAGCCCTGGGGGACAGGGAAGTTACGAGCAGTACTTC. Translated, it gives CASSPGGQGSYEQYF. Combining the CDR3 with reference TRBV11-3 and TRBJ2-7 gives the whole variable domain EAGVVQSPRYKIIEKKQPVAFWCNPISGHNTLYWYLQNLGQGPELLIRYENEEAVDDSQLPKDRFSAERLKGVDSTLKIQPAELGDSAVYLCASSPGGQGSYEQYFGPGTRLTVT.

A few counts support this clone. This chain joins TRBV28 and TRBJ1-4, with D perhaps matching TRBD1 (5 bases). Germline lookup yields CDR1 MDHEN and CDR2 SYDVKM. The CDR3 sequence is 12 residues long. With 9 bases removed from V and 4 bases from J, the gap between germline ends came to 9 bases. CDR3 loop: CARRTHNEKLFF. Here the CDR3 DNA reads TGTGCCAGACGGACACATAATGAAAAACTGTTTTTT.